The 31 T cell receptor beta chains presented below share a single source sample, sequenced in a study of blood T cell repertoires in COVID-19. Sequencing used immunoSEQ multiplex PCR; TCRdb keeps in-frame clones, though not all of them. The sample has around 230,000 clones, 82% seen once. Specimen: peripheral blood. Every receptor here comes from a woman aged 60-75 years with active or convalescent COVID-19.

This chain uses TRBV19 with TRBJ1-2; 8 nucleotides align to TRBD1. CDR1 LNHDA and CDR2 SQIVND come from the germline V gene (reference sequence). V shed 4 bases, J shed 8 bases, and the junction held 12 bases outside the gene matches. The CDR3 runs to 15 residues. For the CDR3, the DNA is TGTGCCAGTAGTACCTCGGCAGGGGGCACGGGAGGCTACACCTTC. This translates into CASSTSAGGTGGYTF.

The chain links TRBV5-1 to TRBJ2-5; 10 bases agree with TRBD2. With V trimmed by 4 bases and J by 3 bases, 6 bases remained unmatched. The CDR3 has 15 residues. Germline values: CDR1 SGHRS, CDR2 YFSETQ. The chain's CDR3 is CASSGSGTSEETQYF. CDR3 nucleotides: TGCGCCAGCAGCGGCTCCGGGACTAGCGAAGAGACCCAGTACTTC.

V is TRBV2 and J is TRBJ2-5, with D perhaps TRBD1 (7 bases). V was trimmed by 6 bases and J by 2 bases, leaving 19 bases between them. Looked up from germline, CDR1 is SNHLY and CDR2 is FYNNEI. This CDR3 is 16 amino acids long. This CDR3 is CASRNRGGGIQETQYF. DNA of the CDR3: TGTGCCAGCAGAAACAGGGGAGGTGGGATTCAAGAGACCCAGTACTTC.

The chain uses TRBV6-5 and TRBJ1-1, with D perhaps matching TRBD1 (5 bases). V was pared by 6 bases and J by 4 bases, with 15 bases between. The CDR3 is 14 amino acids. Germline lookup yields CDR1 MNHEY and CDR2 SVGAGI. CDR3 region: CASSPFQGGTEAFF. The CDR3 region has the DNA TGTGCCAGCAGCCCCTTTCAGGGAGGCACTGAAGCTTTCTTT.

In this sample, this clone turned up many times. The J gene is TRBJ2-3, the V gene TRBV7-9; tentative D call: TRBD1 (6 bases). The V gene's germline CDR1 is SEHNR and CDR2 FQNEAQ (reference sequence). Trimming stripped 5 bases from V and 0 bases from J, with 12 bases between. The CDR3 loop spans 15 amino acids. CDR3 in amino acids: CASSTRTVSTDTQYF. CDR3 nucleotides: TGTGCCAGCAGCACCAGGACAGTCAGCACAGATACGCAGTATTTT.

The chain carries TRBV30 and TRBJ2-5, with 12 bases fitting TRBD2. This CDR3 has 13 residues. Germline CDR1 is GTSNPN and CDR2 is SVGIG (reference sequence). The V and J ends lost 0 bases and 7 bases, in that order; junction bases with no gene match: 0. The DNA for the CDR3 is TGTGCCTGGAGTGTACTAGCGGGGGGGACCCAGTACTTC. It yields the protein CAWSVLAGGTQYF. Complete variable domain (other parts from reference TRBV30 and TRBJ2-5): SQTIHQWPATLVQPVGSPLSLECTVEGTSNPNLYWYRQAAGRGLQLLFYSVGIGQISSEVPQNLSASRPQDRQFILSSKKLLLSDSGFYLCAWSVLAGGTQYFGPGTRLLVL.

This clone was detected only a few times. The CDR3: CASSDLTRRGTTDTQYF. In DNA, the CDR3 is TGTGCCAGCAGCGACCTTACGCGGCGGGGGACAACAGATACGCAGTATTTT. The chain couples TRBV7-3 to TRBJ2-3, with D possibly TRBD2 on 7 matching bases. Germline V lookup: CDR1 SGHTA, CDR2 FQGTGA. V was pared by 5 bases and J by 3 bases, with 21 bases between. The CDR3 is 17 residues long.

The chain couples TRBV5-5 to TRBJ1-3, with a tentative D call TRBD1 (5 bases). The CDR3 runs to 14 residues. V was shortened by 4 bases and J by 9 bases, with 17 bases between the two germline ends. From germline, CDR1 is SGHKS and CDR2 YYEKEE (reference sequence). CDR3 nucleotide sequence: TGTGCCAGCAGCGCGGGACGGGGAAGTGTCACCATATATTTT. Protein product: CASSAGRGSVTIYF.

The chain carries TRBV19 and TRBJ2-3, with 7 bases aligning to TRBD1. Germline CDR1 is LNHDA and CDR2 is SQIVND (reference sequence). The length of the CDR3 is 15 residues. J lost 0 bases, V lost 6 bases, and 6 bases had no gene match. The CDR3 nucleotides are TGTGCCAGTAGCCCCCGGACAGGAAGCACAGATACGCAGTATTTT. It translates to CASSPRTGSTDTQYF.

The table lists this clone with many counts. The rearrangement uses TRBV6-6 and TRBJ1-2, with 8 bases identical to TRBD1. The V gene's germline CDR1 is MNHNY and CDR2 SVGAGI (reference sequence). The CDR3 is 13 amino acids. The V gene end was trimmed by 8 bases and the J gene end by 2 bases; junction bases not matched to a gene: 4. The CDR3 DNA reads TGTGCCAGCGGCTGGGACAGGAACTATGGCTACACCTTC. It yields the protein CASGWDRNYGYTF.

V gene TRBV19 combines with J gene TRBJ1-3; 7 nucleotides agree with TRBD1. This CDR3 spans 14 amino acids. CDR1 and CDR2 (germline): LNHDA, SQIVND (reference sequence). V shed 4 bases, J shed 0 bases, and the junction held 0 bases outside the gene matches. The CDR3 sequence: CASSTGGSGNTIYF. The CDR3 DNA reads TGTGCCAGTAGTACAGGGGGCTCTGGAAACACCATATATTTT.

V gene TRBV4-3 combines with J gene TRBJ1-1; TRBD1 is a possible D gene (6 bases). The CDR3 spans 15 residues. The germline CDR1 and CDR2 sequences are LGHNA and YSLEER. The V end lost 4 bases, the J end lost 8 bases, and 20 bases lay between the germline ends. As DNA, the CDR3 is TGCGCCAGCAGCCCGCGAGTTTCGGGGGGCGCAGAAGCTTTCTTT. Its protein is CASSPRVSGGAEAFF.

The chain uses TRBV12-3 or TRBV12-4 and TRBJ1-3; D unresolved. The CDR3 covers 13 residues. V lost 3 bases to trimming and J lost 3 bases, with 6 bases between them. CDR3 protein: CASSFQVGNTIYF. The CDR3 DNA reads TGTGCCAGCAGTTTCCAGGTTGGAAACACCATATATTTT.

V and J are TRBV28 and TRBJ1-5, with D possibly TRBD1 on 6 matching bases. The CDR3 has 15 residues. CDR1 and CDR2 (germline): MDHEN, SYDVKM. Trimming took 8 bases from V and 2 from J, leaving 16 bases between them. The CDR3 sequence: CASSRGGAGNQPQHF. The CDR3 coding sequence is TGTGCCAGCTCCCGGGGGGGCGCTGGCAATCAGCCCCAGCATTTT.

The DNA of the CDR3 is TGTGCCAGCAGCTTAACTAGCGGGGGGGTAGCCGGGGAGCTGTTTTTT. This codes for CASSLTSGGVAGELFF. V gene TRBV7-6 combines with J gene TRBJ2-2, with 13 positions matching TRBD2. V lost 2 bases, J lost 6 bases, and 3 bases stayed unmatched. CDR3 length: 16 amino acids. Per germline, CDR1 SGHVS and CDR2 FNYEAQ.

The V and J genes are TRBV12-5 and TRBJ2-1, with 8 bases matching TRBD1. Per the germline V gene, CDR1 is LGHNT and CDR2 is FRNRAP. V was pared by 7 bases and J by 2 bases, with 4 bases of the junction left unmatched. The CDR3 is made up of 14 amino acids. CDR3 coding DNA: TGTGCTAGTGTCCAGGGGGCGGCCTACAATGAGCAGTTCTTC. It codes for CASVQGAAYNEQFF.

CDR3 in amino acids: CASSHSVSGANVLTF. For the CDR3, the DNA is TGTGCCAGCAGCCACTCAGTCTCTGGGGCCAACGTCCTGACTTTC. V and J are TRBV16 and TRBJ2-6; the D is unclear. This CDR3 region has 15 residues. Germline CDR1 and CDR2: KGHSY and FQNENV. Trimming pared 3 bases from V and 0 bases from J, leaving 6 bases between.

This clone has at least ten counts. The CDR3 DNA follows: TGTGCTAGTGGTTCGCGCGGGGGGGCCGCAGATACGCAGTATTTT. Protein product: CASGSRGGAADTQYF. The chain recombines TRBV12-5 with TRBJ2-3, with 9 positions matching TRBD2. The V gene's germline CDR1 is LGHNT and CDR2 FRNRAP. V dropped 4 bases and J dropped 4; count of bases not matched to a gene: 6. CDR3 size: 15 residues.

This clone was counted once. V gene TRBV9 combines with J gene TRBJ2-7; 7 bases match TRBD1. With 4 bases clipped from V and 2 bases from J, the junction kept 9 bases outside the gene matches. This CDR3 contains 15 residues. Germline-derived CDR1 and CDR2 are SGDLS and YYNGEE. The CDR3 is CASSPSGQATYEQYF. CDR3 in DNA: TGTGCCAGCAGCCCTTCCGGACAGGCTACCTACGAGCAGTACTTC.

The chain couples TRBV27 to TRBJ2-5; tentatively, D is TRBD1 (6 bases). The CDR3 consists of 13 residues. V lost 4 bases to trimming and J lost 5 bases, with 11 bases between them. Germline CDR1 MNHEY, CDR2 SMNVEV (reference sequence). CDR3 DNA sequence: TGTGCCAGCAGTTCAGACAGGCGGGAGACCCAGTACTTC. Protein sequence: CASSSDRRETQYF.

The CDR3 nucleotides read TGTGCCACCAGCAGAGATAGGGGTGAAAAACTGTTTTTT. Amino acids: CATSRDRGEKLFF. The genes are TRBV15 and TRBJ1-4; D may be TRBD1 (5 bases). The CDR3 has 13 amino acids. Per the germline V gene, CDR1 is LNHNV and CDR2 is YYDKDF (reference sequence). Trimming took 0 bases from V and 7 from J, leaving 6 bases between them. Using reference TRBV15 and TRBJ1-4 for the parts outside the CDR3, the full variable domain is DAMVIQNPRYQVTQFGKPVTLSCSQTLNHNVMYWYQQKSSQAPKLLFHYYDKDFNNEADTPDNFQSRRPNTSFCFLDIRSPGLGDTAMYLCATSRDRGEKLFFGSGTQLSVL.

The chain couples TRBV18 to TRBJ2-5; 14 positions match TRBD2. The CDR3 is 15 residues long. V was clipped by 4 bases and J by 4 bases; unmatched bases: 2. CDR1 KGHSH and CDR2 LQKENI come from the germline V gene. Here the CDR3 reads CASSLGLAGGETQYF. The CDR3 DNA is TGTGCCAGCTCACTTGGACTAGCGGGGGGAGAGACCCAGTACTTC. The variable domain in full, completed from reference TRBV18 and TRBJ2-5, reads NAGVMQNPRHLVRRRGQEARLRCSPMKGHSHVYWYRQLPEEGLKFMVYLQKENIIDESGMPKERFSAEFPKEGPSILRIQQVVRGDSAAYFCASSLGLAGGETQYFGPGTRLLVL.

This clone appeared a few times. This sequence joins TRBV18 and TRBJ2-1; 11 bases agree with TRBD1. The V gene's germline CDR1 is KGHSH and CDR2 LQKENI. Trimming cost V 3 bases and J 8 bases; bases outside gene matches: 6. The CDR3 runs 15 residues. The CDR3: CASSPPGQGAHEQFF. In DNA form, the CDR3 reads TGTGCCAGCTCACCCCCCGGACAGGGGGCACATGAGCAGTTCTTC.

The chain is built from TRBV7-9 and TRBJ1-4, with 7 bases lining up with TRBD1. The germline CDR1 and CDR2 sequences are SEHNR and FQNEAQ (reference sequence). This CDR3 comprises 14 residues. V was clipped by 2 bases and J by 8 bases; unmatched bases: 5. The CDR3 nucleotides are TGTGCCAGCAGCTTAAGACAGGGTGACGAAAAACTGTTTTTT. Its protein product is CASSLRQGDEKLFF.

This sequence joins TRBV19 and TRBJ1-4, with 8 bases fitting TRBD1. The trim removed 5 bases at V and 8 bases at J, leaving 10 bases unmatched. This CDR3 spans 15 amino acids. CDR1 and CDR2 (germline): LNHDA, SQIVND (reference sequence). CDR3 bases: TGTGCCAGTAGTCCCTCAACAGGGGGAAAGGAAAAACTGTTTTTT. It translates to CASSPSTGGKEKLFF. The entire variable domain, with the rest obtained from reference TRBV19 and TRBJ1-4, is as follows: DGGITQSPKYLFRKEGQNVTLSCEQNLNHDAMYWYRQDPGQGLRLIYYSQIVNDFQKGDIAEGYSVSREKKESFPLTVTSAQKNPTAFYLCASSPSTGGKEKLFFGSGTQLSVL.

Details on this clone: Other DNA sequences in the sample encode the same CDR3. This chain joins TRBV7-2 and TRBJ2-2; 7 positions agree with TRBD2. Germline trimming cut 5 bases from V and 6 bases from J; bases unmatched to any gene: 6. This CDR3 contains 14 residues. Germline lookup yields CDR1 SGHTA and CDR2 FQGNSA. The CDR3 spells CASSPRGGAGELFF. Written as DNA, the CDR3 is TGTGCCAGCAGCCCAAGGGGAGGGGCCGGGGAGCTGTTTTTT. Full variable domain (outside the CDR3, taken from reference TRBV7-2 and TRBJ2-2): GAGVSQSPSNKVTEKGKDVELRCDPISGHTALYWYRQSLGQGLEFLIYFQGNSAPDKSGLPSDRFSAERTGGSVSTLTIQRTQQEDSAVYLCASSPRGGAGELFFGEGSRLTVL.

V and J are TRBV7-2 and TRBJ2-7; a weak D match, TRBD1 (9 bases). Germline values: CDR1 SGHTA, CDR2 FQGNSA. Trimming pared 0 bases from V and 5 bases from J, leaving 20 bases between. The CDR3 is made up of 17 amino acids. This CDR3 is CASSLAGTGPGGNEQYF. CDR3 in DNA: TGTGCCAGCAGCTTAGCGGGGACAGGGCCGGGAGGGAACGAGCAGTACTTC.

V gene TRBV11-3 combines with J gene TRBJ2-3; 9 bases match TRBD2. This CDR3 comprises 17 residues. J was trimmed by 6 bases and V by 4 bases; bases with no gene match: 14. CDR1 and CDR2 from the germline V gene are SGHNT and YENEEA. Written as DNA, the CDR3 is TGTGCCAGCAGCTCCTCGATTAGCGGGGGCACGTCGGATACGCAGTATTTT. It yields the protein CASSSSISGGTSDTQYF.

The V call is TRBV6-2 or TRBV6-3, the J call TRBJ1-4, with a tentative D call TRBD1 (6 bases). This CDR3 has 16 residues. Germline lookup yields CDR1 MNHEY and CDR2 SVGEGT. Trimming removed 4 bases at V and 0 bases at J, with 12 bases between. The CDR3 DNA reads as TGTGCCAGCAGTTGGGGGCAGAGCACAACTAATGAAAAACTGTTTTTT. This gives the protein CASSWGQSTTNEKLFF.

The CDR3 DNA reads TGCGCCAGCAGCTTGGCCCCAGGGTATGGCGAGCAGTACTTC. Translation gives CASSLAPGYGEQYF. The chain employs TRBV5-1 and TRBJ2-7; the D gene is possibly TRBD1 (5 bases). Germline loops: CDR1 SGHRS, CDR2 YFSETQ. V lost 0 bases to trimming and J lost 6 bases, with 13 bases between them. This CDR3 spans 14 amino acids. The full variable domain, in which reference TRBV5-1 and TRBJ2-7 provide the parts outside the CDR3, is KAGVTQTPRYLIKTRGQQVTLSCSPISGHRSVSWYQQTPGQGLQFLFEYFSETQRNKGNFPGRFSGRQFSNSRSEMNVSTLELGDSALYLCASSLAPGYGEQYFGPGTRLTVT.

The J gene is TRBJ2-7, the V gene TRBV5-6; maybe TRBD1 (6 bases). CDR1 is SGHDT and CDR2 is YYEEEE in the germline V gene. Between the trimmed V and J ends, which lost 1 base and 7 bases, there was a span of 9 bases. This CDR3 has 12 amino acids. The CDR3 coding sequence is TGTGCCAGCAGCTTGCCGAGGGGGGAGCAGTACTTC. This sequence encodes CASSLPRGEQYF.